The clone carrying this TCR beta chain was picked up many times. TCRdb itself ran the RT-PCR reads through MiXCR, one entry per CDR3 protein. The table lists 550,000 to 750,000 distinct CDR3 sequences, 13% to 15% of them singletons. CDR3 length: 15 residues. Trimming took 8 bases from V and 5 from J, leaving 20 bases between them. CDR1 is LNHNV and CDR2 is YYDKDF in the germline V gene (reference sequence). The J gene is TRBJ2-3, the V gene TRBV15; D is perhaps TRBD2 (6 bases). Sequenced material: memory CD4+ T cells from blood. This sequence was found in a female donor in good health, serving as a healthy control. The CDR3 region is CATASSGAGRDTQYF. In DNA form, the CDR3 reads TGTGCCACCGCTTCTTCGGGAGCCGGTCGAGATACGCAGTATTTT.